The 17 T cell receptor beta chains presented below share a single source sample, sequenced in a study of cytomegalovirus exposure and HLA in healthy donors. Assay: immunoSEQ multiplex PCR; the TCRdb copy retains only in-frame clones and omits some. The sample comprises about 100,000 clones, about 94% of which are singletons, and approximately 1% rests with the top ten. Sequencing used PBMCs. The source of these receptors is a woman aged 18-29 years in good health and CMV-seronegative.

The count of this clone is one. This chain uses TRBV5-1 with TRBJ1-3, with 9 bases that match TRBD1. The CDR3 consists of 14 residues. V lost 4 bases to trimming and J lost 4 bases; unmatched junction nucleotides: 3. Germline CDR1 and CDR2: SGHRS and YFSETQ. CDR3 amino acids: CASSTGQGGNTIYF. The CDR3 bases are TGCGCCAGCAGCACCGGACAGGGGGGAAACACCATATATTTT.

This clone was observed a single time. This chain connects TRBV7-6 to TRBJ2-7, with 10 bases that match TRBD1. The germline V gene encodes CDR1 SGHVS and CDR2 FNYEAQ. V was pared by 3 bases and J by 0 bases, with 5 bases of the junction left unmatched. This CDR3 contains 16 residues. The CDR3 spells CASSFDDRGPSYEQYF. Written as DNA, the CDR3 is TGTGCCAGCAGCTTTGACGACAGGGGGCCCTCCTACGAGCAGTACTTC.

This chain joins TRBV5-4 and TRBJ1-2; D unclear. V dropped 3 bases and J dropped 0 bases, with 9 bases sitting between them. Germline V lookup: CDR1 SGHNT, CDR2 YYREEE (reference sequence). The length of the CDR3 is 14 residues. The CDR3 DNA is TGTGCCAGCAGCTCGCCGGAGGCTAACTATGGCTACACCTTC. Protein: CASSSPEANYGYTF.

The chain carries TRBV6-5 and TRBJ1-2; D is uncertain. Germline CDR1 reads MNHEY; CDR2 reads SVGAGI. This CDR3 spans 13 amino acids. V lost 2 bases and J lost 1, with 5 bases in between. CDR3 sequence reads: CASSYEDNYGYTF. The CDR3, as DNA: TGTGCCAGCAGTTACGAGGATAACTATGGCTACACCTTC.

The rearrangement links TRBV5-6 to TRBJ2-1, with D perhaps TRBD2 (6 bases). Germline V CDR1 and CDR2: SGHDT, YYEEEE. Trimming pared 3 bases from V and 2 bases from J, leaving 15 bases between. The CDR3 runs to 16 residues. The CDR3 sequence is CASSSADYLPYNEQFF. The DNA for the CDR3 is TGTGCCAGCAGCTCTGCGGACTACCTACCCTACAATGAGCAGTTCTTC.

The CDR3 loop reads CASSEPRTGADAFF. The CDR3 DNA is TGTGCCAGCAGTGAACCCCGGACAGGGGCAGACGCTTTCTTT. The chain combines TRBV25-1 with TRBJ1-1; 9 bases align to TRBD1. After removal of 2 bases from V and 11 bases from J, the junction contained 9 bases not matched to a gene. CDR1 MGHDK and CDR2 SYGVNS come from the germline V gene. The CDR3 totals 14 residues. The variable domain in full, completed from reference TRBV25-1 and TRBJ1-1, reads EADIYQTPRYLVIGTGKKITLECSQTMGHDKMYWYQQDPGMELHLIHYSYGVNSTEKGDLSSESTVSRIRTEHFPLTLESARPSHTSQYLCASSEPRTGADAFFGQGTRLTVV.

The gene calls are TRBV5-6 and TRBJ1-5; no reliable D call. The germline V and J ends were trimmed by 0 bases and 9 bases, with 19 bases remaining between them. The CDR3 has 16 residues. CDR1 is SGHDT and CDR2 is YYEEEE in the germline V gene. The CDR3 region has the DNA TGTGCCAGCAGCTTGGGGTCGGGAGGGAAGCTGGGGCCCCAGCATTTT. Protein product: CASSLGSGGKLGPQHF.

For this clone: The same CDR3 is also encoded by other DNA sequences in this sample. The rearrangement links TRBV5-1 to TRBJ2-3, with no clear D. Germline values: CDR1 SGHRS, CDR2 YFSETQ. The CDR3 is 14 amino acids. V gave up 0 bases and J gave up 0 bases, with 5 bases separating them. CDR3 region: CASSLASSTDTQYF. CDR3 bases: TGCGCCAGCAGCTTGGCGAGTAGCACAGATACGCAGTATTTT.

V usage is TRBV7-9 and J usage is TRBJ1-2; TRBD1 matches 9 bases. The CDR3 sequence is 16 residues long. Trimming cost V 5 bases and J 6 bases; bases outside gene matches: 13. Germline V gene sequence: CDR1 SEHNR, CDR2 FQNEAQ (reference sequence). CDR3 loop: CASSPQGQGSPNGYTF. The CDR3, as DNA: TGTGCCAGCAGCCCTCAGGGACAGGGTTCCCCTAATGGCTACACCTTC.

Here the CDR3 reads CASSLAGNEKLFF. CDR3 coding DNA: TGTGCCAGCAGCTTAGCAGGGAATGAAAAACTGTTTTTT. The chain employs TRBV11-3 and TRBJ1-4, with D possibly being TRBD1 (5 bases). V dropped 1 base and J dropped 5 bases, with 5 bases sitting between them. The length of the CDR3 is 13 residues. In germline, CDR1 is SGHNT, CDR2 YENEEA.

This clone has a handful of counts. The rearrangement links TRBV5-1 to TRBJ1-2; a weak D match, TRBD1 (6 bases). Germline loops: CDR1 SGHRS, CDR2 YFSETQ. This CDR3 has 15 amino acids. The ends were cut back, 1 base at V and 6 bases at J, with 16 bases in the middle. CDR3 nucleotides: TGCGCCAGCAGCTTGAACGCCGGGACATTAGATGGCTACACCTTC. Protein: CASSLNAGTLDGYTF.

DNA of the CDR3: TGTGCCAGCAGCTTAGAGAGCGGGGGACCCTCCTACGAGCAGTACTTC. This translates into CASSLESGGPSYEQYF. The chain uses TRBV13 and TRBJ2-7; 8 positions agree with TRBD2. The ends lost 1 base at V and 0 bases at J; junction bases unmatched: 5. This CDR3 is built from 16 residues. Germline-derived CDR1 and CDR2 are PRHDT and FYEKMQ (reference sequence).

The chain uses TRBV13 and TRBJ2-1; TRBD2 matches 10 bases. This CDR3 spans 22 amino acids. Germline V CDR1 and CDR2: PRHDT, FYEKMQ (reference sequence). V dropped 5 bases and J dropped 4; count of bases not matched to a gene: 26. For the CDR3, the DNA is TGTGCCAGCAGCCCAAATCGCGCATCCCTAGCGGGGGACCCTCCCCCTTACAATGAGCAGTTCTTC. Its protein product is CASSPNRASLAGDPPPYNEQFF.

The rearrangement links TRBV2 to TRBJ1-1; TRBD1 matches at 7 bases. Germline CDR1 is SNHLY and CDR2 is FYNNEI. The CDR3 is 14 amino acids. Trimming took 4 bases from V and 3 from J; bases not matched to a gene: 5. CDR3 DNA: TGTGCCAGCAGTGGAACAGGGGACGACACTGAAGCTTTCTTT. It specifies CASSGTGDDTEAFF. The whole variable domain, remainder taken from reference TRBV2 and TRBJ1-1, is EPEVTQTPSHQVTQMGQEVILRCVPISNHLYFYWYRQILGQKVEFLVSFYNNEISEKSEIFDDQFSVERPDGSNFTLKIRSTKLEDSAMYFCASSGTGDDTEAFFGQGTRLTVV.

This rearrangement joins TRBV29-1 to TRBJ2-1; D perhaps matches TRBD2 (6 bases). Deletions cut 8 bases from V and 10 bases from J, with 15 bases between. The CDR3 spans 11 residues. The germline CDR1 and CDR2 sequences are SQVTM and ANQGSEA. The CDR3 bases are TGCAGCTCACGCGGGGTCGGCGAGCAGTTCTTC. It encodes CSSRGVGEQFF.

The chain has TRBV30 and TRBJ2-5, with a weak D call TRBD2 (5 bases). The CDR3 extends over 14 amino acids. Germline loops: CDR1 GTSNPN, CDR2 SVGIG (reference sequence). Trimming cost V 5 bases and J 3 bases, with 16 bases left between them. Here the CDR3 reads CAWAVTSTKETQYF. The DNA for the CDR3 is TGTGCCTGGGCCGTTACTAGTACTAAAGAGACCCAGTACTTC.

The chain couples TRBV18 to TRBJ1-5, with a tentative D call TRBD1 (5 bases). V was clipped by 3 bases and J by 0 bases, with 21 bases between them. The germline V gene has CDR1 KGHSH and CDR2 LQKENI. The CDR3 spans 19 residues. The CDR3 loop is CASSPRPAGQANSNQPQHF. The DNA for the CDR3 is TGTGCCAGCTCACCCCGGCCTGCGGGGCAGGCAAATAGCAATCAGCCCCAGCATTTT. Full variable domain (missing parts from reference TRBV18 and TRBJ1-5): NAGVMQNPRHLVRRRGQEARLRCSPMKGHSHVYWYRQLPEEGLKFMVYLQKENIIDESGMPKERFSAEFPKEGPSILRIQQVVRGDSAAYFCASSPRPAGQANSNQPQHFGDGTRLSIL.